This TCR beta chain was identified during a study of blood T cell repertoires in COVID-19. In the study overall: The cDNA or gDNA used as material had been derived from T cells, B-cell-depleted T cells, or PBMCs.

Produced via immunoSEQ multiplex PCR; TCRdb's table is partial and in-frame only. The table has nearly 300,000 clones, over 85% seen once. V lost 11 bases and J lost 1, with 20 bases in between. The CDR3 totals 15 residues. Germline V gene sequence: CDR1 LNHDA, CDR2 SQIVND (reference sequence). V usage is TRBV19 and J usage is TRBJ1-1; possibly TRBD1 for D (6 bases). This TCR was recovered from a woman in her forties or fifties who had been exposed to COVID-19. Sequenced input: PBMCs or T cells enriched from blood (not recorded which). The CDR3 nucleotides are TGTGCCTCCCAGGGGACCAAAGCCCCGAACACTGAAGCTTTCTTT. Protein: CASQGTKAPNTEAFF. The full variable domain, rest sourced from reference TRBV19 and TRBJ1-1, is DGGITQSPKYLFRKEGQNVTLSCEQNLNHDAMYWYRQDPGQGLRLIYYSQIVNDFQKGDIAEGYSVSREKKESFPLTVTSAQKNPTAFYLCASQGTKAPNTEAFFGQGTRLTVV.